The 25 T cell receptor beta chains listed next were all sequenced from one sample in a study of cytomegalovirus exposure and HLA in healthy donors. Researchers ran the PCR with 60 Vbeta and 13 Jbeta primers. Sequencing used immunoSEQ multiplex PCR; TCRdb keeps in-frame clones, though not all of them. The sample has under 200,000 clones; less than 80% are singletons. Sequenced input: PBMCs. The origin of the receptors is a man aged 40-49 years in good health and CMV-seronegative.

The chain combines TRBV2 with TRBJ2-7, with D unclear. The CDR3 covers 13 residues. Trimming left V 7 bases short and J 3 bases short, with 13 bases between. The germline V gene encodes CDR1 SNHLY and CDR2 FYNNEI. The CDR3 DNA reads TGTGCCAGCACGCCAAGCATAAACTACGAGCAGTACTTC. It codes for CASTPSINYEQYF.

The chain's CDR3 is CASSQSSTVYQETQYF. Written as DNA, the CDR3 is TGCGCCAGCAGCCAAAGTTCCACAGTTTACCAAGAGACCCAGTACTTC. V and J are TRBV4-3 and TRBJ2-5; D remains unclear. Per germline, CDR1 LGHNA and CDR2 YSLEER. Trimming removed 2 bases from V and 0 bases from J, with 13 bases in between. This CDR3 has 16 amino acids.

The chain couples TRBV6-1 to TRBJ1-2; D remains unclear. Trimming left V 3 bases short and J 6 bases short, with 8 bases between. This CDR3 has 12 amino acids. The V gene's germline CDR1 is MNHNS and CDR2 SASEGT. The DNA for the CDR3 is TGTGCCAGCAGTGAGTATTCTGATGGCTACACCTTC. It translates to CASSEYSDGYTF.

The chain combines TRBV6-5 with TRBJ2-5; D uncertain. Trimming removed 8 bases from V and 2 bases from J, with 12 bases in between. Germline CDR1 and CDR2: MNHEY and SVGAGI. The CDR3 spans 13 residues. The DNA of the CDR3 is TGTGCCAGCGGGCCGGATGGACAAGAGACCCAGTACTTC. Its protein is CASGPDGQETQYF.

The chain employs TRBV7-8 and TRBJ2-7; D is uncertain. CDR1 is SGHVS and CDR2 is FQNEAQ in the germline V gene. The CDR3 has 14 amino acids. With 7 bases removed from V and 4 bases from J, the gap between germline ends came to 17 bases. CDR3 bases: TGTGCCAGCACCCCCAGGTTGGGCAGTTACGAGCAGTACTTC. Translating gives CASTPRLGSYEQYF.

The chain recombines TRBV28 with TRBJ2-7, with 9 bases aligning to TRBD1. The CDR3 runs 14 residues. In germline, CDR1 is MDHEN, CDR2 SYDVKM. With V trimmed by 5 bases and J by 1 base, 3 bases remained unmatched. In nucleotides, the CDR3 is TGTGCCAGCAGTACGGGGACAGGGTCCTACGAGCAGTACTTC. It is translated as CASSTGTGSYEQYF.

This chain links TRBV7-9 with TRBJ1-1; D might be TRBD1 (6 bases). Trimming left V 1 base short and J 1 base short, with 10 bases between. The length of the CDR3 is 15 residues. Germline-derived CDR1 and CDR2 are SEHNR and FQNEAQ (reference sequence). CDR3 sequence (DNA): TGTGCCAGCAGCTTAGACCAGGGGAGGAACACTGAAGCTTTCTTT. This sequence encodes CASSLDQGRNTEAFF.

The CDR3 DNA reads as TGTGCCAGCAGCTCCCCGACGGGAACCGGGGAGCTGTTTTTT. This encodes CASSSPTGTGELFF. This chain connects TRBV5-4 to TRBJ2-2, with a weak D call TRBD2 (5 bases). The V gene lost 3 bases and the J gene lost 5 bases, with 11 bases spanning the gap. Germline V CDR1 and CDR2: SGHNT, YYREEE (reference sequence). This CDR3 is built from 14 residues.

CDR3 region: CASSLTGPLAGGYTGELFF. The CDR3 DNA is TGTGCCAGCAGCTTAACGGGACCGCTAGCGGGAGGTTACACCGGGGAGCTGTTTTTT. The V gene is TRBV7-3, the J gene TRBJ2-2, with 11 bases that match TRBD2. V was pared by 0 bases and J by 3 bases, with 9 bases of the junction left unmatched. Germline-derived CDR1 and CDR2 are SGHTA and FQGTGA. The CDR3 is 19 amino acids. The variable domain in full, with the rest retrieved from reference TRBV7-3 and TRBJ2-2, is GAGVSQTPSNKVTEKGKYVELRCDPISGHTALYWYRQSLGQGPEFLIYFQGTGAADDSGLPNDRFFAVRPEGSVSTLKIQRTERGDSAVYLCASSLTGPLAGGYTGELFFGEGSRLTVL.

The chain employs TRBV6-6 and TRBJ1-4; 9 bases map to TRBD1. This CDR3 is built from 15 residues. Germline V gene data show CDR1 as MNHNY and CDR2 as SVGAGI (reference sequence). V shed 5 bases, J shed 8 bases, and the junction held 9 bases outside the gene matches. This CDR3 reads CASSSPGQGGEKLFF. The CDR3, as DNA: TGTGCCAGCAGTAGCCCGGGACAGGGCGGCGAAAAACTGTTTTTT.

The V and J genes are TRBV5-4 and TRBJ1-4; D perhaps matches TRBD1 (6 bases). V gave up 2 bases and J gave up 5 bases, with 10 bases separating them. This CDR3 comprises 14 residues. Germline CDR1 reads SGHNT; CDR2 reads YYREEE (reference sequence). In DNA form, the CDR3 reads TGTGCCAGCAGCTTCAGGACAGAAAATGAAAAACTGTTTTTT. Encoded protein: CASSFRTENEKLFF.

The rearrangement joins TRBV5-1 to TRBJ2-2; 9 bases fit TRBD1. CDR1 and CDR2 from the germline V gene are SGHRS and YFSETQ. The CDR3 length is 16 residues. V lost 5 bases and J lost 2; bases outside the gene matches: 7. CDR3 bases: TGCGCCAGCAGGAATGGACAGGGGCGAAACACCGGGGAGCTGTTTTTT. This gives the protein CASRNGQGRNTGELFF.

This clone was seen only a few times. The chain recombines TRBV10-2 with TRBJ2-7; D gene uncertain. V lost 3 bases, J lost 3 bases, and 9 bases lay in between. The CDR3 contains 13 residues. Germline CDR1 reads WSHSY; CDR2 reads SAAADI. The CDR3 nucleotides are TGCGCCAGCAGTGACGCGGAGAACTACGAGCAGTACTTC. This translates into CASSDAENYEQYF.

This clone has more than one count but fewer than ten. DNA for the CDR3: TGTGCCAGCAGCTTAGAGGAGGGATTGAAACTGTTTTTT. Residues: CASSLEEGLKLFF. The chain combines TRBV11-2 with TRBJ1-4, with D unresolved. CDR1 and CDR2 (germline): SGHAT, FQNNGV. V shed 0 bases and J shed 11 bases, with 10 bases lying between them. The CDR3 extends over 13 amino acids. The complete variable domain, with remaining parts taken from reference TRBV11-2 and TRBJ1-4, reads EAGVAQSPRYKIIEKRQSVAFWCNPISGHATLYWYQQILGQGPKLLIQFQNNGVVDDSQLPKDRFSAERLKGVDSTLKIQPAKLEDSAVYLCASSLEEGLKLFFGSGTQLSVL.

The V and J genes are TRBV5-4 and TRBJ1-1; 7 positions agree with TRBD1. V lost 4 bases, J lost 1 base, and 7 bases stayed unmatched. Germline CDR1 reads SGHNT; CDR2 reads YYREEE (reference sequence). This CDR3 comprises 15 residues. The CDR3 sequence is CASSLGQQRNTEAFF. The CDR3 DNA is TGTGCCAGCAGCCTGGGACAGCAAAGGAACACTGAAGCTTTCTTT. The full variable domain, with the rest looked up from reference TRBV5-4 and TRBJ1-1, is ETGVTQSPTHLIKTRGQQVTLRCSSQSGHNTVSWYQQALGQGPQFIFQYYREEENGRGNFPPRFSGLQFPNYSSELNVNALELDDSALYLCASSLGQQRNTEAFFGQGTRLTVV.

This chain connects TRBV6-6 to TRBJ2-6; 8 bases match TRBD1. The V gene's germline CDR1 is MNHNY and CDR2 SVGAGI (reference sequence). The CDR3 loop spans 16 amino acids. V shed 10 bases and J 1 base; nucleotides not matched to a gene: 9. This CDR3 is CATGQGFNSGANVLTF. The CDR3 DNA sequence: TGTGCCACCGGACAGGGATTCAATTCTGGGGCCAACGTCCTGACTTTC.

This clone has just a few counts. The CDR3 sequence: CASSVGLAGEGEQYF. CDR3 coding DNA: TGTGCCAGCAGCGTAGGGCTAGCGGGAGAGGGGGAGCAGTACTTC. This chain links TRBV9 with TRBJ2-7; TRBD2 matches 10 bases. V dropped 0 bases and J dropped 7; count of bases not matched to a gene: 7. Germline V gene sequence: CDR1 SGDLS, CDR2 YYNGEE. The CDR3 consists of 15 residues.

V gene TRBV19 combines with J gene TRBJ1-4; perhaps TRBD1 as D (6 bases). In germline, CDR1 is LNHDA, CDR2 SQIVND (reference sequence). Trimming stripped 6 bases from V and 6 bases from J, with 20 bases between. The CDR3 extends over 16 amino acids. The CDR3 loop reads CASRSPTGGLDEKLFF. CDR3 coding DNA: TGTGCCAGTAGGTCGCCCACTGGGGGCTTGGATGAAAAACTGTTTTTT. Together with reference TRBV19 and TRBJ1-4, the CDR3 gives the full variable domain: DGGITQSPKYLFRKEGQNVTLSCEQNLNHDAMYWYRQDPGQGLRLIYYSQIVNDFQKGDIAEGYSVSREKKESFPLTVTSAQKNPTAFYLCASRSPTGGLDEKLFFGSGTQLSVL.

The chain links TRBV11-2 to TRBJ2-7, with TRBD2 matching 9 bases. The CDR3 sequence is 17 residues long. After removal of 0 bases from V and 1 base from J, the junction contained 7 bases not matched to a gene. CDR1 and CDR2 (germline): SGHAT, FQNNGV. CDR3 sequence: CASSLEASGGPSYEQYF. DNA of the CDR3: TGTGCCAGCAGCTTAGAGGCGAGCGGGGGGCCATCCTACGAGCAGTACTTC.

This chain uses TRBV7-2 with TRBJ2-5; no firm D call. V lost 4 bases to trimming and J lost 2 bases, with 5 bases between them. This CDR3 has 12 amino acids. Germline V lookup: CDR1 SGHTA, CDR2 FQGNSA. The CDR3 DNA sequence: TGTGCCAGCAGCTATACTCAAGAGACCCAGTACTTC. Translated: CASSYTQETQYF.

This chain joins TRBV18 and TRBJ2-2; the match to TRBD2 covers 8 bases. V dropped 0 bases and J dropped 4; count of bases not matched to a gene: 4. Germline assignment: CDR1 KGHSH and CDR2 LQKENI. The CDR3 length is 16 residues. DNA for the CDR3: TGTGCCAGCTCACCACCGGGACTAGGAACCACCGGGGAGCTGTTTTTT. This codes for CASSPPGLGTTGELFF.

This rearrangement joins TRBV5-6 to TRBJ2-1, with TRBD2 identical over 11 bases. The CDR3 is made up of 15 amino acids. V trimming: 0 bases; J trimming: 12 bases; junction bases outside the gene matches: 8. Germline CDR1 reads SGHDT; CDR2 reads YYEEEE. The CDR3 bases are TGTGCCAGCAGCTTGGTGGTTAGCGGGAGGGCGAGGCAGTTCTTC. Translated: CASSLVVSGRARQFF. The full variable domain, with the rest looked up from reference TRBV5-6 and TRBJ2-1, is DAGVTQSPTHLIKTRGQQVTLRCSPKSGHDTVSWYQQALGQGPQFIFQYYEEEERQRGNFPDRFSGHQFPNYSSELNVNALLLGDSALYLCASSLVVSGRARQFFGPGTRLTVL.

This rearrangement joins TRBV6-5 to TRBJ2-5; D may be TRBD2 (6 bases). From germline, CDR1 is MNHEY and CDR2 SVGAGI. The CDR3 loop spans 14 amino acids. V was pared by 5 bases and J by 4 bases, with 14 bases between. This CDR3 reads CASSTPGLLETQYF. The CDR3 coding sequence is TGTGCCAGCAGTACCCCGGGACTCCTAGAGACCCAGTACTTC.

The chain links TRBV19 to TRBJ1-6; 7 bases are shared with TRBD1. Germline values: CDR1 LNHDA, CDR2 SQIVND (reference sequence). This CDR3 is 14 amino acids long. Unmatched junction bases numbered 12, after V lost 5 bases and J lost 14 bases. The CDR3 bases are TGTGCCAGTAGTGGGACAGCGGCCATTTTAACCCTCCACTTT. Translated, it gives CASSGTAAILTLHF.

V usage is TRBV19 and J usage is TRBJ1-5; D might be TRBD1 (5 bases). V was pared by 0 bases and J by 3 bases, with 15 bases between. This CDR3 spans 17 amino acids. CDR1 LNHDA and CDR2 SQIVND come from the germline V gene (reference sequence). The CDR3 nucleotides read TGTGCCAGTAGTATAGAACGCGGGGCCTGGGACAATCAGCCCCAGCATTTT. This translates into CASSIERGAWDNQPQHF.